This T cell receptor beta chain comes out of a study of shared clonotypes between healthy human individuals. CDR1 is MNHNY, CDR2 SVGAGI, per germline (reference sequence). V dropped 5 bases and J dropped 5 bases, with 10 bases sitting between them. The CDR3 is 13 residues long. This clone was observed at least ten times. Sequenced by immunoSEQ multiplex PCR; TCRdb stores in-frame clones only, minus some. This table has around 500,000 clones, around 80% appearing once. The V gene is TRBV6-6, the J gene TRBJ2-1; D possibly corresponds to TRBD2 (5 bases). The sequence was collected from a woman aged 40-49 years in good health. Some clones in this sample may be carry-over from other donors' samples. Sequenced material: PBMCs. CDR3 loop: CASSGWENNEQFF. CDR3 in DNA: TGTGCCAGCAGTGGGTGGGAGAACAATGAGCAGTTCTTC.